Listed below are T cell receptor beta chains from one sample, sequenced in a study of T cell repertoires in cytomegalovirus infection. A single record per CDR3 protein comes from TCRdb applying MiXCR to the reads. This sample has roughly 860,000 distinct CDR3 sequences, with over 25% found just once. These TCRs' antigens remain unknown. Sample: cultured CD8+ T cells from PBMCs, taken from culture after CMV antigen stimulation. Receptor source: a human donor in good health (CMV status not recorded). Some clones in this sample may be carry-over from other donors' samples. CDR3s include the opening cysteine and the closing phenylalanine or tryptophan. The order of the fields is clone size, V gene, J gene, D gene, CDR3 DNA, CDR3 protein. The D gene is left open where the match is weak. The size field is filled for only some rows; it gives once, few, many or a size class.

many	TRBV28	TRBJ1-2	-	TGTGCCAGCAGTCTCCTCGTAAAAGGGGACTATGGCTACACCTTC	CASSLLVKGDYGYTF
-	TRBV4-2	TRBJ2-3	TRBD2	TGTGCCAGCAGCCAAGATCAAGAACTAGCGGGGGGCACAGATACGCAGTATTTT	CASSQDQELAGGTDTQYF
-	TRBV24-1	TRBJ2-6	-	TGTGCCACCAGCGCTTCGGCAGGGTTTGCGATGACTTTC	CATSASAGFAMTF
-	TRBV27	TRBJ1-2	-	TGTGCCAGCAGTTTCCTCCCTTTAGGAGGCTATGGCTACACCTTC	CASSFLPLGGYGYTF
few	TRBV7-2	TRBJ2-3	-	TGTGCCAGCAGCTTAGTAATCCAGCGGGGCACAGATACGCAGTATTTT	CASSLVIQRGTDTQYF
-	TRBV6-1	TRBJ1-2	TRBD1	TGTGCCAGCAGTCTGGACAGGGGGTTTCGGGGCTACACCTTC	CASSLDRGFRGYTF
few	TRBV6-2/TRBV6-3	TRBJ2-2	TRBD1	TGTGCCGGCCAACGTCGAGGGGGCATTGGGTCGTACACCGGGGAGCTGTTTTTT	CAGQRRGGIGSYTGELFF
few	TRBV6-8	TRBJ1-5	-	TGTGCCAGCAGTTACACCGGGGGGAAACAGCCCCAGCATTTT	CASSYTGGKQPQHF
-	TRBV9	TRBJ2-1	-	TGTGCCAGCAGCTCGTTCCCGGAGTACATGTACAATGAGCAGTTCTTC	CASSSFPEYMYNEQFF
-	TRBV2	TRBJ1-6	-	TGTGCCAGCAGTCCAGGGGCTAATTCACCCCTCCACTTT	CASSPGANSPLHF
-	TRBV2	TRBJ1-1	-	TGTGCCAGCAGTGAACCGCACGCGGGACTGGGAAACACTGAAGCTTTCTTT	CASSEPHAGLGNTEAFF
few	TRBV7-9	TRBJ1-3	-	TGTGCCAGCAGCCCACCTCTAGGACAGTGGGAAAACACCATATATTTT	CASSPPLGQWENTIYF
many	TRBV11-1	TRBJ2-1	-	TGTGCCAGCAGCCTAGGACACCTTATCTCCTACAATGAGCAGTTCTTC	CASSLGHLISYNEQFF